This T cell receptor (beta chain) was sequenced during a study of T cells in localized non-small cell lung cancer. Study-wide results and caveats: Adjacent uninvolved lung tissue had the highest T cell clonality, exceeding tumor. Of the top 100 tumor clones, median around 55 were in adjacent lung, about 30 among its top 100. Elevated blood T cell density was associated with longer overall survival.

This table comes from immunoSEQ multiplex PCR, and its TCRdb copy is limited to in-frame clones, with some not included. The sample shows about 21,000 clones, roughly 86% of them seen only once. Remarks on this clone: As yet, its antigen is unknown.

The germline CDR1 and CDR2 sequences are MNHEY and SVGAGI. The CDR3 is 16 amino acids. Trimming took off 2 bases at V and 3 bases at J, with 14 bases between the two ends. The clonotype comes from a male donor older than 55 with stage II lung adenocarcinoma. This chain links TRBV6-5 with TRBJ2-1; D possibly matches TRBD1 or TRBD2 (6 bases each). Sequenced here: peripheral blood mononuclear cells, sampled before any cancer treatment. CDR3 in DNA: TGTGCCAGCAGTTACAATGGGGGGCGCGGCTACAATGAGCAGTTCTTC. It yields the protein CASSYNGGRGYNEQFF.